What follows are 10 T cell receptor beta chains derived from one specimen sequenced in a study of blood T cells in healthy people across ages. Sample-barcoded 5' priming and a J-beta primer mix drove a second PCR of roughly 7 to 11 cycles. TCRdb re-called the 5' RACE reads through MiXCR, storing one row per CDR3 protein. Here the sample spans hundreds of thousands of distinct CDR3 sequences, roughly 53% being singletons. Sequenced input: blood. Receptor source: a man in his 60s in good health.

The chain employs TRBV25-1 and TRBJ2-1; D is uncertain. CDR1 is MGHDK, CDR2 SYGVNS, per germline. V lost 3 bases, J lost 7 bases, and 13 bases lay in between. This CDR3 contains 14 residues. The CDR3 nucleotides read TGTGCCAGCAGTGAGGCTGGTGGTGGGAATGAGCAGTTCTTC. It yields the protein CASSEAGGGNEQFF.

This clonotype has more than one count but fewer than ten. This chain links TRBV5-5 with TRBJ1-2, with D possibly matching TRBD1 (5 bases). Germline V gene data show CDR1 as SGHKS and CDR2 as YYEKEE (reference sequence). CDR3 length: 13 amino acids. Trimming removed 6 bases from V and 8 bases from J, with 17 bases in between. The DNA of the CDR3 is TGTGCCAGCAACCCTGGGGGAGTGGGGGGCTACACCTTC. This gives the protein CASNPGGVGGYTF.

The CDR3 reads CASSRAGLQNTEAFF. CDR3 in DNA: TGTGCCAGCAGCCGAGCGGGACTCCAGAACACTGAAGCTTTCTTT. V and J are TRBV3-1 and TRBJ1-1, with a possible D match to TRBD1 (5 bases). V was shortened by 4 bases and J by 1 base, with 13 bases between the two germline ends. From germline, CDR1 is LGHDT and CDR2 YNNKEL (reference sequence). The CDR3 extends over 15 amino acids. Drawing the rest from reference TRBV3-1 and TRBJ1-1, the complete variable domain is DTAVSQTPKYLVTQMGNDKSIKCEQNLGHDTMYWYKQDSKKFLKIMFSYNNKELIINETVPNRFSPKSPDKAHLNLHINSLELGDSAVYFCASSRAGLQNTEAFFGQGTRLTVV.

This clonotype was picked up one time. The rearrangement joins TRBV7-2 to TRBJ2-7; D not resolved. In germline, CDR1 is SGHTA, CDR2 FQGNSA. With 3 bases removed from V and 3 bases from J, the gap between germline ends came to 15 bases. The CDR3 is 15 residues long. The CDR3 sequence is CASSFVRLALYEQYF. Written as DNA, the CDR3 is TGTGCCAGCAGCTTCGTTCGACTCGCTCTCTACGAGCAGTACTTC.

This clonotype was seen a single time. The rearrangement uses TRBV4-2 and TRBJ2-7; TRBD2 might be the D (5 bases). CDR3 length equals 14 residues. Germline CDR1 LGHNA, CDR2 YNFKEQ. Deletions cut 1 base from V and 2 bases from J, with 9 bases between. In nucleotides, the CDR3 is TGTGCCAGCAGCCAAGCACACGGGACCTACGAGCAGTACTTC. This gives the protein CASSQAHGTYEQYF.

This rearrangement joins TRBV12-3 or TRBV12-4 to TRBJ2-1, with 7 nucleotides matching TRBD1. TRBJ2-7 explains the end of the DNA better; the J call may be wrong. The CDR3 contains 15 residues. The DNA for the CDR3 is TGTGCCAGCAGCACCCAGGGACAGTTCCACAATGAGCAGTACTTC. Its translation: CASSTQGQFHNEQYF.

V and J are TRBV20-1 and TRBJ1-2; a possible D gene is TRBD1 (6 bases). The CDR3 has 15 amino acids. V was clipped by 0 bases and J by 7 bases, with 18 bases between them. The germline CDR1 and CDR2 sequences are DFQATT and SNEGSKA (reference sequence). The CDR3 loop is CSARDGDRLLSGYTF. In DNA form, the CDR3 reads TGCAGTGCTAGAGATGGCGACAGGCTGTTAAGTGGCTACACCTTC.

The chain is built from TRBV6-5 and TRBJ2-7; a weak D match, TRBD1 (5 bases). CDR1 and CDR2 from the germline V gene are MNHEY and SVGAGI. The CDR3 runs to 14 residues. Trimming stripped 11 bases from V and 3 bases from J, with 20 bases between. Here the CDR3 DNA reads TGTGCCTTTTTCCCAAGGGGCGCTTACTACGAGCAGTACTTC. Its protein product is CAFFPRGAYYEQYF.

The chain employs TRBV7-7 and TRBJ2-5; 8 nucleotides align to TRBD2. V shed 5 bases and J 2 bases; nucleotides not matched to a gene: 10. Germline loops: CDR1 SSHAT, CDR2 FNYEAQ (reference sequence). CDR3 length: 16 amino acids. The CDR3 DNA reads TGTGCCAGCAGCCCACGCCTCGGACTAGCACAAGAGACCCAGTACTTC. Translation: CASSPRLGLAQETQYF.

The chain joins TRBV20-1 to TRBJ1-2; 10 positions agree with TRBD1. Germline loops: CDR1 DFQATT, CDR2 SNEGSKA (reference sequence). The V segment lost 1 base and the J segment 2 bases; nucleotides outside the gene matches: 10. This CDR3 is built from 17 residues. The CDR3 nucleotides are TGCAGTGCTAGAGTAACCGGGACAGGGGCCTTCAACTATGGCTACACCTTC. Amino acids: CSARVTGTGAFNYGYTF.